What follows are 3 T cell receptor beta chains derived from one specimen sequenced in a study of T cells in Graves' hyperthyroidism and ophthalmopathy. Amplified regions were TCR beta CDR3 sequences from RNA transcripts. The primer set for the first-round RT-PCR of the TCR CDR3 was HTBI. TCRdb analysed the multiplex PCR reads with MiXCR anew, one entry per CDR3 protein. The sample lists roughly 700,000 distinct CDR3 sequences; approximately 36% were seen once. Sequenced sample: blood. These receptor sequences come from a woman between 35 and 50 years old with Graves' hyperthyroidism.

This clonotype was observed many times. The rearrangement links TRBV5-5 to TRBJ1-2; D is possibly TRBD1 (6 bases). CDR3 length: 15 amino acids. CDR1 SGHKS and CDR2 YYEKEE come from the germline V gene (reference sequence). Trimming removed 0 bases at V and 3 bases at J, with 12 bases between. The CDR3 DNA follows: TGTGCCAGCAGCTTGGGTCAGGGGCATGACTATGGCTACACCTTC. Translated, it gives CASSLGQGHDYGYTF.

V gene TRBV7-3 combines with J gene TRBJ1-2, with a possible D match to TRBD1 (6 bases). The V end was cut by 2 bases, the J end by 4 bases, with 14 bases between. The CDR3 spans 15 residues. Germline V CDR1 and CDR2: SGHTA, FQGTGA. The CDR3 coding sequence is TGTGCCAGCAGCTTAGGGGGCAGGGGCTGCTATGGCTACACCTTC. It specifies CASSLGGRGCYGYTF.

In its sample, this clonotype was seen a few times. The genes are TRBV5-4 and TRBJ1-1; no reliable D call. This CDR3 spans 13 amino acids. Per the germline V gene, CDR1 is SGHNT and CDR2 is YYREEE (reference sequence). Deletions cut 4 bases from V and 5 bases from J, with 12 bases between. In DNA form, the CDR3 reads TGTGCCAGCAGCCCGGCGGAAGTAACTGAAGCTTTCTTT. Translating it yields CASSPAEVTEAFF.